The sample holds one count of the clone carrying this TCR beta chain. Its antigen is still unknown. Specified time point: pretreatment peripheral blood. The number of samples from each patient was between 1 and 8, taken pretreatment and on-treatment. The data derive from a study of PD-L1 blockade in urothelial cancer. Overall study findings and caveats: Where pretreatment blood TCR clonality fell below the median, better survival was predicted.

Data came from immunoSEQ multiplex PCR; TCRdb stores just in-frame clones and leaves some out. The sample shows 60,000 to 75,000 clones, 84% of them seen only once. J lost 5 bases, V lost 3 bases, and 5 bases had no gene match. The CDR3 consists of 14 residues. CDR1 is LNHDA, CDR2 SQIVND, per germline (reference sequence). The sequence derives from a woman aged 70 to 79 with urothelial cancer. Sequences were derived from PBMCs, sampled around atezolizumab (anti-PD-L1) treatment. This chain links TRBV19 with TRBJ2-3, with 7 nucleotides matching TRBD2. CDR3 in amino acids: CASSIRLAVDTQYF. In DNA form, the CDR3 reads TGTGCCAGTAGTATTCGGCTAGCGGTAGATACGCAGTATTTT.